These 26 T cell receptor beta chains came from one sample sequenced in a study of T cells after yellow fever vaccination. TCRdb re-called the 5' RACE reads with MiXCR, one entry per CDR3 protein. This sample yields around 29,000 distinct CDR3 sequences, of which 6% to 8% are seen a single time; around a quarter belongs to the top ten. This specimen was PBMCs, either bulk or a sorted T-cell subset (CD4+, CD8+, memory, or dextramer-sorted; not recorded which), taken on the day of the yellow fever booster vaccination. These receptors came from a man under 40 who received the YFV17D yellow fever vaccine.

Concerning this clonotype: Given a much more abundant clone one base away, this may be a read error. The chain uses TRBV9 and TRBJ2-1; 8 nucleotides match TRBD2. The CDR3 length is 17 residues. Germline CDR1 and CDR2: SGDLS and YYNGEE. V gave up 0 bases and J gave up 4 bases; unmatched junction bases: 9. Written as DNA, the CDR3 is TGTGCCAGCAGCGTAGAGCCTAGCGGGTTGGTTTACAATGAGCAGTTCTTC. Protein: CASSVEPSGLVYNEQFF.

This clonotype was found many times. This rearrangement joins TRBV29-1 to TRBJ2-2; D is possibly TRBD1 (5 bases). Looked up from germline, CDR1 is SQVTM and CDR2 is ANQGSEA. Trimming took 7 bases from V and 1 from J, leaving 7 bases between them. This CDR3 is 12 amino acids long. In DNA, the CDR3 is TGCAGCGCACAGGTGAACACCGGGGAGCTGTTTTTT. Translated: CSAQVNTGELFF.

This clonotype was found many times. J is TRBJ2-5 and V is TRBV7-2; maybe TRBD2 (6 bases). The CDR3 totals 14 residues. Germline V gene sequence: CDR1 SGHTA, CDR2 FQGNSA. Trimming stripped 5 bases from V and 2 bases from J, with 12 bases between. The CDR3 region has the DNA TGTGCCAGCAGCCGCAGGAGGGAACAAGAGACCCAGTACTTC. Protein: CASSRRREQETQYF.

Only a few counts were recorded for this clonotype. CDR3 DNA sequence: TGTGCCAGTAGGGACAGACTCTACTCTGGAAACACCATATATTTT. This sequence encodes CASRDRLYSGNTIYF. The chain carries TRBV12-3 or TRBV12-4 and TRBJ1-3; the match to TRBD1 covers 7 bases. Trimming at V came to 9 bases and at J to 0 bases, leaving 8 bases not matched to a gene. The CDR3 covers 15 residues.

This clonotype was seen ten or more times. The chain employs TRBV6-5 and TRBJ2-7; possible D gene TRBD1, 5 bases. The V end was cut by 8 bases, the J end by 7 bases, with 12 bases between. CDR1 is MNHEY, CDR2 SVGAGI, per germline. The CDR3 loop spans 11 amino acids. The CDR3 protein is CASGRAIEQYF. Written as DNA, the CDR3 is TGTGCCAGCGGCAGGGCGATTGAGCAGTACTTC.

This clonotype was seen many times. For the CDR3, the DNA is TGTGCCAGTAGTATAGACCGGGCAGATACGCAGTATTTT. Protein sequence: CASSIDRADTQYF. This rearrangement joins TRBV19 to TRBJ2-3; D is unclear. Germline CDR1 is LNHDA and CDR2 is SQIVND (reference sequence). Trimming left V 0 bases short and J 4 bases short, with 5 bases between. This CDR3 region has 13 residues. The whole variable domain, remainder taken from reference TRBV19 and TRBJ2-3, is DGGITQSPKYLFRKEGQNVTLSCEQNLNHDAMYWYRQDPGQGLRLIYYSQIVNDFQKGDIAEGYSVSREKKESFPLTVTSAQKNPTAFYLCASSIDRADTQYFGPGTRLTVL.

This clonotype was seen a handful of times. V and J are TRBV21-1 and TRBJ2-3; TRBD2 reflects the table's D call only, with no check against the DNA. TRBV21-1 is flagged as a pseudogene. The CDR3 extends over 14 amino acids. CDR3: CASRENPSSDTQYF. The CDR3 DNA reads TGTGCCAGCAGGGAGAATCCTAGTTCGGATACGCAGTATTTT.

This clonotype was recorded at least ten times. This chain links TRBV20-1 with TRBJ2-1, with D possibly being TRBD2 (6 bases). CDR3 length: 17 amino acids. CDR1 DFQATT and CDR2 SNEGSKA come from the germline V gene (reference sequence). V shed 0 bases and J shed 4 bases, with 19 bases lying between them. The CDR3 here is CSAREEGFTGPYNEQFF. CDR3 nucleotides: TGCAGTGCTAGAGAGGAGGGATTTACCGGCCCTTACAATGAGCAGTTCTTC.

This clonotype was counted at least ten times. V and J are TRBV28 and TRBJ2-1, with 10 positions matching TRBD1. V dropped 4 bases and J dropped 5; count of bases not matched to a gene: 5. The CDR3 runs to 15 residues. The germline V gene has CDR1 MDHEN and CDR2 SYDVKM. Here the CDR3 DNA reads TGTGCCAGCAGTTATCGGGACAGGGGAAACAATGAGCAGTTCTTC. Protein: CASSYRDRGNNEQFF.

This clonotype was recorded at least ten times. The CDR3 DNA reads TGTGCCAGCAGTGAAAGCGGGACTCGGGCCTACGAGCAGTACTTC. This sequence encodes CASSESGTRAYEQYF. The chain links TRBV6-1 to TRBJ2-7; TRBD2 matches at 7 bases. With 2 bases clipped from V and 2 bases from J, the junction kept 6 bases outside the gene matches. The CDR3 loop spans 15 amino acids. Germline V gene sequence: CDR1 MNHNS, CDR2 SASEGT.

This clonotype was recorded many times. CDR3 coding DNA: TGTGCCAGCAACTTCGGGACAGGGCACGAAAAACTGTTTTTT. Translating gives CASNFGTGHEKLFF. The chain links TRBV7-9 to TRBJ1-4; 9 nucleotides match TRBD1. V lost 7 bases and J lost 8; bases outside the gene matches: 8. Germline assignment: CDR1 SEHNR and CDR2 FQNEAQ (reference sequence). The CDR3 extends over 14 amino acids.

This clonotype was recorded many times. The CDR3 loop reads CSAREARGQPQHF. DNA of the CDR3: TGCAGTGCTAGAGAGGCGAGGGGTCAGCCCCAGCATTTT. The J gene is TRBJ1-5, the V gene TRBV20-1; D possibly corresponds to TRBD1 (5 bases). The V end lost 0 bases, the J end lost 6 bases, and 9 bases lay between the germline ends. Germline lookup yields CDR1 DFQATT and CDR2 SNEGSKA (reference sequence). CDR3 length: 13 amino acids.

In its sample, this clonotype was seen many times. J is TRBJ1-6 and V is TRBV28; tentatively, D is TRBD1 (5 bases). Germline CDR1 is MDHEN and CDR2 is SYDVKM. V lost 7 bases to trimming and J lost 13 bases, with 20 bases between them. CDR3 length equals 14 residues. CDR3 sequence reads: CASNWGGQGSPLHF. For the CDR3, the DNA is TGTGCCAGCAATTGGGGGGGTCAGGGTAGTCCCCTCCACTTT. Based on the CDR3 plus reference TRBV28 and TRBJ1-6, the full variable domain is DVKVTQSSRYLVKRTGEKVFLECVQDMDHENMFWYRQDPGLGLRLIYFSYDVKMKEKGDIPEGYSVSREKKERFSLILESASTNQTSMYLCASNWGGQGSPLHFGNGTRLTVT.

This clonotype was found many times. The chain carries TRBV12-3 or TRBV12-4 and TRBJ2-5; the D gene is possibly TRBD2 (6 bases). This CDR3 contains 14 residues. Trimming removed 0 bases from V and 5 bases from J, with 10 bases in between. CDR3 residues: CASSLAGGRETQYF. CDR3 DNA: TGTGCCAGCAGTTTAGCGGGAGGTCGTGAGACCCAGTACTTC.

There are a few counts of this clonotype. The chain combines TRBV20-1 with TRBJ1-5; D gene unclear. Trimming took off 1 base at V and 12 bases at J, with 10 bases between the two ends. The germline CDR1 and CDR2 sequences are DFQATT and SNEGSKA (reference sequence). The CDR3 length is 11 residues. CDR3 loop: CSARVEFSQHF. The CDR3 DNA follows: TGCAGTGCTAGAGTGGAGTTCAGCCAGCATTTT.

V and J are TRBV6-1 and TRBJ1-2; 9 nucleotides align to TRBD1. The length of the CDR3 is 13 residues. CDR1 MNHNS and CDR2 SASEGT come from the germline V gene. The V and J ends lost 4 bases and 10 bases, in that order; junction bases with no gene match: 7. DNA for the CDR3: TGTGCCAGCAGTGCCAAGGGACAGGGCACCTACACCTTC. Protein product: CASSAKGQGTYTF.

J is TRBJ1-2 and V is TRBV7-9; D possibly corresponds to TRBD1 (5 bases). V was pared by 6 bases and J by 6 bases, with 20 bases between. Germline-derived CDR1 and CDR2 are SEHNR and FQNEAQ (reference sequence). The CDR3 covers 15 residues. The DNA of the CDR3 is TGTGCCAGCAGGCCCGGGGCGGAGAGGGATGATGGCTACACCTTC. This gives the protein CASRPGAERDDGYTF.

Ten or more counts support this clonotype. The V and J genes are TRBV12-3 or TRBV12-4 and TRBJ2-5, with 8 bases lining up with TRBD1. Trimming at V came to 8 bases and at J to 5 bases, leaving 10 bases not matched to a gene. The length of the CDR3 is 14 residues. CDR3 sequence: CASARDRGSETQYF. The CDR3 DNA sequence: TGTGCCAGCGCCCGTGACAGGGGCTCGGAGACCCAGTACTTC.

The chain has TRBV9 and TRBJ1-4; 9 nucleotides align to TRBD1. This CDR3 comprises 15 residues. Germline CDR1 and CDR2: SGDLS and YYNGEE. The trim removed 3 bases at V and 5 bases at J, leaving 5 bases unmatched. The CDR3 loop reads CASSASDRGNEKLFF. CDR3 bases: TGTGCCAGCAGCGCCTCGGACAGGGGAAATGAAAAACTGTTTTTT.

This clonotype was found many times. The chain combines TRBV6-5 with TRBJ2-2, with D unclear. Germline CDR1 MNHEY, CDR2 SVGAGI. The CDR3 loop spans 14 amino acids. Trimming removed 2 bases at V and 5 bases at J, with 9 bases between. The CDR3 here is CASSYGPATGELFF. The CDR3 nucleotides read TGTGCCAGCAGTTACGGCCCCGCGACCGGGGAGCTGTTTTTT.

In this sample, this clonotype turned up many times. V and J are TRBV27 and TRBJ2-7, with 12 bases that match TRBD2. V was clipped by 0 bases and J by 5 bases; unmatched bases: 11. The CDR3 contains 18 residues. Germline CDR1 and CDR2: MNHEY and SMNVEV (reference sequence). The CDR3 sequence is CASSLSMERTSGIHEQYF. CDR3 DNA: TGTGCCAGCAGTTTATCGATGGAAAGGACTAGCGGGATTCACGAGCAGTACTTC.

This clonotype came up many times. This chain uses TRBV7-6 with TRBJ1-1; possibly TRBD1 for D (6 bases). In germline, CDR1 is SGHVS, CDR2 FNYEAQ. Trimming took off 2 bases at V and 4 bases at J, with 8 bases between the two ends. The CDR3 runs 13 residues. In DNA form, the CDR3 reads TGTGCCAGCAGCTTATCCAGGGGCACTGAAGCTTTCTTT. It codes for CASSLSRGTEAFF.

This clonotype was seen ten or more times. The genes are TRBV6-6 and TRBJ2-7, with no clear D. Per germline, CDR1 MNHNY and CDR2 SVGAGI (reference sequence). Trimming stripped 2 bases from V and 0 bases from J, with 5 bases between. This CDR3 spans 13 amino acids. The CDR3 sequence: CASSYESSYEQYF. CDR3 bases: TGTGCCAGCAGTTACGAGAGCTCCTACGAGCAGTACTTC.

The CDR3 DNA reads TGTGCCTGGGACAGCGGGAGAAGTTCCGGGGAGCTGTTTTTT. Translation: CAWDSGRSSGELFF. The chain links TRBV30 to TRBJ2-2; 8 bases fit TRBD2. CDR3 length: 14 residues. V shed 5 bases and J 6 bases; nucleotides not matched to a gene: 8. Germline V gene sequence: CDR1 GTSNPN, CDR2 SVGIG (reference sequence).

This clonotype was detected many times. The chain carries TRBV30 and TRBJ1-4; 7 bases fit TRBD1. V shed 2 bases and J 3 bases; nucleotides not matched to a gene: 6. CDR3 length equals 15 residues. Germline CDR1 is GTSNPN and CDR2 is SVGIG (reference sequence). CDR3 in DNA: TGTGCCTGGAGTCACGGGACAGTAGCTAATGAAAAACTGTTTTTT. It codes for CAWSHGTVANEKLFF.

This clonotype was detected a few times. The chain recombines TRBV14 with TRBJ2-1, with TRBD2 as a possible D gene (5 bases). Germline V gene data show CDR1 as SGHDN and CDR2 as FVKESK. This CDR3 is built from 11 residues. V was shortened by 3 bases and J by 8 bases, with 5 bases between the two germline ends. Here the CDR3 DNA reads TGTGCCAGCAGCCACGGGGATGAGCAGTTCTTC. As protein: CASSHGDEQFF.